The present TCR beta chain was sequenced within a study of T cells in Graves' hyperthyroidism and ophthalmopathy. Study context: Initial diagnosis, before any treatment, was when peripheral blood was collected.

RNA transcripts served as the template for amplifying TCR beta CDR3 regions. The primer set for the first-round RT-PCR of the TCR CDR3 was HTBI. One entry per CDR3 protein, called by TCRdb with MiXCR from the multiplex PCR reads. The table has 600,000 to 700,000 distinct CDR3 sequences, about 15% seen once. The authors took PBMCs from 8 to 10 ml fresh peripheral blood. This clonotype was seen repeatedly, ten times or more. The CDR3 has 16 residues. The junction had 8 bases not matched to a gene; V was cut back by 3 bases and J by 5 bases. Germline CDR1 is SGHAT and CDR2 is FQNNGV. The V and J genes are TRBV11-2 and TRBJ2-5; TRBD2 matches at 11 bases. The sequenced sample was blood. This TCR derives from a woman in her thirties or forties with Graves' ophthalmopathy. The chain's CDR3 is CASSFPTSGVPETQYF. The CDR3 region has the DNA TGTGCCAGCAGCTTTCCGACTAGCGGGGTACCGGAGACCCAGTACTTC.